The sequence of this T cell receptor beta chain was determined in a study of blood T cell repertoires in COVID-19 (dated by TCRdb to 2020 to 2021). Looking at the study overall: Samples covering the acute and convalescent phases of COVID-19 were provided by collaborators in the United States, Italy and Spain. The material from the prospective study consisted of cDNA or gDNA derived from T cells, B-cell-depleted T cells, or PBMCs. Deeply sampled blood TCRbeta repertoires from subjects exposed to, actively infected with, or recovered from COVID-19 were included in the dataset. The repertoires were released in a freely available public database meant as a resource for research on the immune response to SARS-CoV-2. The samples were drawn from two sources: the first 160 participants of the ongoing ImmuneRACE study, and fewer than 1,500 subjects contributed by 6 global collaborators. A de-identified subject ID, COVID-19 status, age in years and sex were almost always included in the sample metadata. Where available, HLA class I and class II types were obtained from metadata supplied by the sample provider rather than from assay-based typing. What the work shows at the level of the full study, not this receptor alone: The amount of clinical and demographic metadata varied by source and participant and was provided uncurated.

One collaborating source in Seattle enrolled patients while the patients were actively infected and followed the patients over time throughout the course of disease. The collaborating institutions used their own protocols to collect whole blood in K2EDTA tubes. For TCRbeta analysis, collaborators shipped samples in one of three forms: frozen whole blood, isolated PBMCs, or DNA extracted from either of those sample types. Taken from cysteine to phenylalanine, the CDR3 has 15 residues. Only the CDR3 region is kept as DNA, spanning 45 bases read in frame from base 1. The germline V gene gives CDR1 as SGDLS and CDR2 as YYNGEE. V gives up 3 bases and J gives up 4 bases, and the segment between their germline ends measures 15 bases. This clone was picked up a small number of times. Its antigen specificity is not known. Per-base quality was not reported, and no clone a single base away is much larger than it.

The immunoSEQ Assay, a bias-controlled multiplex PCR, was used to amplify TCRbeta CDR3 regions from genomic DNA. The paper's data handling went like this. The number of nucleated cells in each sample was estimated from the amplification of reference gene primers within the assay. To quantify the absolute abundance of each unique TCRbeta CDR3 rearrangement, sequence reads were collapsed and filtered. For each sample, productive Simpson clonality was calculated as the square root of Simpson's diversity index over productive rearrangements. This immuneACCESS table, as held by TCRdb, lists in-frame sequences with V and J called but not all clones. Of the missing ones, under half trace to an unresolved V gene in checked studies; the others have no known cause. V and J calls and clone size follow that table, whereas D and trimming were derived from the DNA. This sample has tens of thousands of clones in its table, and 65% to 85% of those were observed once. The top ten clones comprise about 15% of the sample.

The receptor was isolated from a man between 60 and 75 years old with COVID-19, enrolled during active disease. The sample taken for sequencing was peripheral blood. The chain is encoded by TRBV9 joined to TRBJ2-3; tentative D gene TRBD1, with 5 bases matching. The bases are TGTGCCAGCAGCGCCGGGCCCCAAGGGGCAGATACGCAGTATTTT. Its coded protein is CASSAGPQGADTQYF.